This paragraph reports one T cell receptor beta chain. Its target is not known. This record belongs to a study of shared clonotypes between healthy human individuals. Broader study findings: There were few donors, and this limited the genetic and exposure-history diversity represented. Researchers sampled blood only, noting tissue repertoires likely differ. How much donors shared clonotypes was expected to be affected by sequencing depth. The rarefaction results pointed to incomplete sorted-subset sequencing despite large depth.

TCRdb's table, derived via immunoSEQ multiplex PCR, lists solely in-frame clones and lacks some. This sample has about 2 million clones, with around 95% found just once. CDR3 size: 17 residues. The V end lost 1 base, the J end lost 9 bases, and 22 bases lay between the germline ends. CDR1 and CDR2 (germline): LNHDA, SQIVND (reference sequence). This sequence joins TRBV19 and TRBJ1-5; a possible D gene is TRBD1 (5 bases). This TCR was sampled from a man aged 18 to 29 in good health. Material: naive CD4+ T cells sorted from blood. Subset indicated: CD45RA+ positively selected. In DNA, the CDR3 is TGTGCCAGTAGTATAGCCCGACAGTCGGTAAGAACGGTGCCCCAGCATTTT. Its protein is CASSIARQSVRTVPQHF.